A single sample is the source of the 24 T cell receptor beta chains below, sequenced in a study of blood T cell repertoires in COVID-19. Assay: immunoSEQ multiplex PCR; the TCRdb copy retains only in-frame clones and omits some. The sample lists about 97,000 clones, around 80% occurring once. Sequences were obtained from peripheral blood. These receptors were taken from a man aged 70-80 years with acute or convalescent COVID-19.

This chain links TRBV7-9 with TRBJ2-1; 7 bases are shared with TRBD1. This CDR3 spans 13 amino acids. After removal of 8 bases from V and 6 bases from J, the junction contained 7 bases not matched to a gene. CDR1 is SEHNR, CDR2 FQNEAQ, per germline (reference sequence). CDR3 in amino acids: CASGTGVANEQFF. The CDR3 coding sequence is TGTGCCAGCGGAACAGGGGTGGCCAATGAGCAGTTCTTC.

For the CDR3, the DNA is TGTGCCAGCAGTATGACAGGTAATCAGCCCCAGCATTTT. Its translation: CASSMTGNQPQHF. J is TRBJ1-5 and V is TRBV9; D possibly corresponds to TRBD1 (6 bases). V was clipped by 5 bases and J by 4 bases, with 10 bases between them. The CDR3 contains 13 residues. From germline, CDR1 is SGDLS and CDR2 YYNGEE.

The J gene is TRBJ1-4, the V gene TRBV2; D is unresolved. The germline V and J ends were trimmed by 3 bases and 2 bases, with 7 bases remaining between them. Germline values: CDR1 SNHLY, CDR2 FYNNEI. The CDR3 length is 14 residues. The CDR3 nucleotides read TGTGCCAGCAGTGACGCACGGACTAATGAAAAACTGTTTTTT. This codes for CASSDARTNEKLFF.

This chain joins TRBV6-1 and TRBJ1-2; 8 positions match TRBD1. Germline V gene sequence: CDR1 MNHNS, CDR2 SASEGT. The CDR3 spans 16 residues. V dropped 2 bases and J dropped 5; count of bases not matched to a gene: 10. CDR3 sequence (DNA): TGTGCCAGCAGTGAAATCTTGGGGGACAGGTCTTATGGCTACACCTTC. It specifies CASSEILGDRSYGYTF.

This chain joins TRBV14 and TRBJ1-1, with D uncertain. V lost 3 bases, J lost 1 base, and 12 bases lay in between. Per the germline V gene, CDR1 is SGHDN and CDR2 is FVKESK. This CDR3 contains 15 residues. For the CDR3, the DNA is TGTGCCAGCAGCCAGAGTGACGGGGAGAACACTGAAGCTTTCTTT. Amino acids: CASSQSDGENTEAFF.

This clone occurred a few times. The CDR3 region is CATKRPGGAENYGYTF. The CDR3 DNA sequence: TGTGCCACCAAAAGACCAGGGGGCGCGGAAAACTATGGCTACACCTTC. This chain uses TRBV27 with TRBJ1-2, with 8 bases identical to TRBD1. Germline CDR1 reads MNHEY; CDR2 reads SMNVEV (reference sequence). V lost 10 bases and J lost 2; bases outside the gene matches: 15. The CDR3 has 16 residues.

V usage is TRBV12-3 or TRBV12-4 and J usage is TRBJ1-1; D unresolved. The CDR3 is 13 amino acids. The V end was cut by 4 bases, the J end by 3 bases, with 9 bases between. The CDR3 is CASSYFVDTEAFF. CDR3 bases: TGTGCCAGCAGTTACTTCGTGGACACTGAAGCTTTCTTT.

The chain links TRBV28 to TRBJ1-4; no clear D gene. V was pared by 4 bases and J by 16 bases, with 16 bases between. The CDR3 consists of 12 residues. Germline V gene sequence: CDR1 MDHEN, CDR2 SYDVKM. CDR3: CASSWGGRSWFF. The CDR3 DNA sequence: TGTGCCAGCAGTTGGGGAGGGAGGTCCTGGTTTTTT.

The chain is built from TRBV18 and TRBJ2-3; D perhaps matches TRBD2 (5 bases). With 4 bases removed from V and 2 bases from J, the gap between germline ends came to 13 bases. There are 15 residues in the CDR3. Germline CDR1 is KGHSH and CDR2 is LQKENI. The CDR3 DNA sequence: TGTGCCAGCTCACGGGCTAGCCGAAACACAGATACGCAGTATTTT. Its protein product is CASSRASRNTDTQYF. Using reference TRBV18 and TRBJ2-3 for the parts outside the CDR3, the full variable domain is NAGVMQNPRHLVRRRGQEARLRCSPMKGHSHVYWYRQLPEEGLKFMVYLQKENIIDESGMPKERFSAEFPKEGPSILRIQQVVRGDSAAYFCASSRASRNTDTQYFGPGTRLTVL.

The chain combines TRBV15 with TRBJ1-2; possible D gene TRBD1, 5 bases. Trimming left V 0 bases short and J 4 bases short, with 9 bases between. The CDR3 length is 14 residues. CDR1 and CDR2 from the germline V gene are LNHNV and YYDKDF (reference sequence). As DNA, the CDR3 is TGTGCCACCAGCAGAGACAGGGTTGGCTATGGCTACACCTTC. It encodes CATSRDRVGYGYTF.

The V and J genes are TRBV10-3 and TRBJ2-7; 8 positions agree with TRBD1. Germline assignment: CDR1 ENHRY and CDR2 SYGVKD. V lost 3 bases to trimming and J lost 1 base; unmatched junction nucleotides: 11. This CDR3 is built from 17 residues. Written as DNA, the CDR3 is TGTGCCATCAGTGACCCTGGACAGGGTTCGATGTCCTACGAGCAGTACTTC. As protein: CAISDPGQGSMSYEQYF.

The rearrangement links TRBV10-3 to TRBJ1-1; no clear D. The CDR3 is 12 amino acids. Germline values: CDR1 ENHRY, CDR2 SYGVKD. Trimming took 9 bases from V and 2 from J, leaving 10 bases between them. The CDR3 here is CAIRTANTEAFF. In nucleotides, the CDR3 is TGTGCCATTCGGACTGCAAACACTGAAGCTTTCTTT.

This clone was detected only once. The CDR3 spells CASSSGGGLNYGYTF. CDR3 bases: TGTGCCAGCAGCTCGGGAGGGGGCCTGAACTATGGCTACACCTTC. This rearrangement joins TRBV5-5 to TRBJ1-2; 7 bases fit TRBD1. The CDR3 spans 15 residues. CDR1 and CDR2 from the germline V gene are SGHKS and YYEKEE (reference sequence). V lost 3 bases to trimming and J lost 2 bases; unmatched junction nucleotides: 7. Combining the CDR3 with reference TRBV5-5 and TRBJ1-2 gives the whole variable domain DAGVTQSPTHLIKTRGQQVTLRCSPISGHKSVSWYQQVLGQGPQFIFQYYEKEERGRGNFPDRFSARQFPNYSSELNVNALLLGDSALYLCASSSGGGLNYGYTFGSGTRLTVV.

This clone has just a few counts. The chain recombines TRBV30 with TRBJ2-4, with 8 bases identical to TRBD1. The CDR3 is 15 residues long. Germline V lookup: CDR1 GTSNPN, CDR2 SVGIG (reference sequence). The J segment lost 8 bases and the V segment lost 2 bases, leaving 11 bases of the junction unmatched. CDR3 protein: CAWSFAGGVAYIQYF. The CDR3 DNA reads TGTGCCTGGAGTTTCGCAGGGGGCGTAGCGTACATTCAGTACTTC.

The chain couples TRBV29-1 to TRBJ2-7, with TRBD2 identical over 12 bases. Germline CDR1 is SQVTM and CDR2 is ANQGSEA. The CDR3 sequence is 13 residues long. J lost 3 bases, V lost 7 bases, and 4 bases had no gene match. The CDR3, as DNA: TGCAGCGGCGCACTAGCGGGAGGCTACGAGCAGTACTTC. It is translated as CSGALAGGYEQYF.

This clone was detected once. The chain combines TRBV6-2 or TRBV6-3 with TRBJ2-1, with D hard to call. The length of the CDR3 is 13 residues. The ends were cut back, 3 bases at V and 4 bases at J, with 7 bases in the middle. Germline V gene sequence: CDR1 MNHEY, CDR2 SVGEGT. The CDR3 DNA is TGTGCCAGCAGTTATCAACTATACAATGAGCAGTTCTTC. This codes for CASSYQLYNEQFF.

Only one count was recorded for this clone. V and J are TRBV18 and TRBJ1-6; D is unresolved. Germline CDR1 KGHSH, CDR2 LQKENI. The CDR3 sequence is 16 residues long. The V end lost 3 bases, the J end lost 0 bases, and 9 bases lay between the germline ends. The CDR3 DNA follows: TGTGCCAGCTCACCGGCTGCTAGCTCCTATAATTCACCCCTCCACTTT. Its translation: CASSPAASSYNSPLHF.

This clone was seen more than once but under ten times. V gene TRBV2 combines with J gene TRBJ1-1, with 8 bases fitting TRBD1. CDR3 size: 14 residues. Trimming took 7 bases from V and 1 from J; bases not matched to a gene: 5. Per germline, CDR1 SNHLY and CDR2 FYNNEI. CDR3 bases: TGTGCCAGCATGCGTGACAGGGGGAACACTGAAGCTTTCTTT. This gives the protein CASMRDRGNTEAFF.

The V gene is TRBV7-9, the J gene TRBJ1-5, with a tentative D call TRBD1 (6 bases). The length of the CDR3 is 14 residues. The germline V and J ends were trimmed by 3 bases and 3 bases, with 9 bases remaining between them. Germline-derived CDR1 and CDR2 are SEHNR and FQNEAQ (reference sequence). The CDR3 DNA sequence: TGTGCCAGCAGCTTTGACAGGTACAATCAGCCCCAGCATTTT. Translated: CASSFDRYNQPQHF.

This clone was counted a few times. This chain uses TRBV30 with TRBJ1-3; 7 bases agree with TRBD1. V was clipped by 4 bases and J by 3 bases; unmatched bases: 0. Per the germline V gene, CDR1 is GTSNPN and CDR2 is SVGIG (reference sequence). This CDR3 comprises 12 residues. CDR3 in DNA: TGTGCCTGGACAGGGGGTGGAAACACCATATATTTT. Residues: CAWTGGGNTIYF. The full variable domain, its missing parts supplied by reference TRBV30 and TRBJ1-3, is SQTIHQWPATLVQPVGSPLSLECTVEGTSNPNLYWYRQAAGRGLQLLFYSVGIGQISSEVPQNLSASRPQDRQFILSSKKLLLSDSGFYLCAWTGGGNTIYFGEGSWLTVV.

This chain joins TRBV15 and TRBJ2-1; TRBD2 aligns across 13 bases. The ends lost 2 bases at V and 5 bases at J; junction bases unmatched: 3. CDR3 length: 16 amino acids. Germline V gives CDR1 LNHNV, CDR2 YYDKDF (reference sequence). CDR3 coding DNA: TGTGCCACCAGCAGACTACTAGCGGGAGGGGACAATGAGCAGTTCTTC. This sequence encodes CATSRLLAGGDNEQFF.

The J gene is TRBJ1-1, the V gene TRBV19; D is unresolved. This CDR3 contains 12 residues. The V and J ends lost 6 bases and 1 base respectively, with 6 bases between them. Per the germline V gene, CDR1 is LNHDA and CDR2 is SQIVND (reference sequence). This CDR3 reads CASRPGNTEAFF. DNA of the CDR3: TGTGCCAGTAGGCCCGGGAACACTGAAGCTTTCTTT.

The chain uses TRBV5-1 and TRBJ1-1; D unclear. V gave up 2 bases and J gave up 6 bases, with 14 bases separating them. Germline CDR1 reads SGHRS; CDR2 reads YFSETQ. The CDR3 spans 14 residues. CDR3 region: CASSLERGSPEAFF. The CDR3 coding sequence is TGCGCCAGCAGCTTAGAACGAGGGAGCCCTGAAGCTTTCTTT.

The chain employs TRBV30 and TRBJ1-2; D might be TRBD1 (6 bases). V lost 1 base to trimming and J lost 4 bases, with 13 bases between them. From germline, CDR1 is GTSNPN and CDR2 SVGIG (reference sequence). This CDR3 has 14 amino acids. The CDR3, as DNA: TGTGCCTGGAGTGCCCCCGGGACACCCTATGGCTACACCTTC. This sequence encodes CAWSAPGTPYGYTF. The variable domain in full, with the rest retrieved from reference TRBV30 and TRBJ1-2, is SQTIHQWPATLVQPVGSPLSLECTVEGTSNPNLYWYRQAAGRGLQLLFYSVGIGQISSEVPQNLSASRPQDRQFILSSKKLLLSDSGFYLCAWSAPGTPYGYTFGSGTRLTVV.